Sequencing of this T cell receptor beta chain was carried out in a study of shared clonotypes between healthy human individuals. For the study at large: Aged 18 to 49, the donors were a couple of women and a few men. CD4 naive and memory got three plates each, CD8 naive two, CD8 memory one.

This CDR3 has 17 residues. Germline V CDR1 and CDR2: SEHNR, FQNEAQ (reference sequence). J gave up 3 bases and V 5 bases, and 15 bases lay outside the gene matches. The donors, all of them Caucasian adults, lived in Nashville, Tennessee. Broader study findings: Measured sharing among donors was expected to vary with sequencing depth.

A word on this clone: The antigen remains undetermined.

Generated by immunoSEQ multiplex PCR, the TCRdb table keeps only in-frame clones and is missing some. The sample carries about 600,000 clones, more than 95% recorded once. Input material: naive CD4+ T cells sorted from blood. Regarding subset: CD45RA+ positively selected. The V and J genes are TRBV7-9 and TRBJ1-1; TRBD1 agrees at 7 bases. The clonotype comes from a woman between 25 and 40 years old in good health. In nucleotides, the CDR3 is TGTGCCAGCAGCGGATCCGGAGGGGGCGGTTTCTACACTGAAGCTTTCTTT. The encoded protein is CASSGSGGGGFYTEAFF.